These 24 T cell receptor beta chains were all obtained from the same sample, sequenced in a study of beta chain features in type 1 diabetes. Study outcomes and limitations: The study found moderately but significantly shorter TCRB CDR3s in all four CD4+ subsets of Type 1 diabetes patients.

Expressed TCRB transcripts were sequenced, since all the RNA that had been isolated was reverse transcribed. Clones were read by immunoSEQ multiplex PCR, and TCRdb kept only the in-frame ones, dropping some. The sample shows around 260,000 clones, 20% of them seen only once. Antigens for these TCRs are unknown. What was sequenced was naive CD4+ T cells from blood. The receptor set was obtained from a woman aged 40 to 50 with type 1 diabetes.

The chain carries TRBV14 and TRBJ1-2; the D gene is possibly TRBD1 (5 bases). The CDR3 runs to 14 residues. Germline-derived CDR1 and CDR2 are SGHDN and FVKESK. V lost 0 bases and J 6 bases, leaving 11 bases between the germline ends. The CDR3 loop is CASSQDSGWNGYTF. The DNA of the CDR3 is TGTGCCAGCAGCCAAGATTCAGGGTGGAATGGCTACACCTTC.

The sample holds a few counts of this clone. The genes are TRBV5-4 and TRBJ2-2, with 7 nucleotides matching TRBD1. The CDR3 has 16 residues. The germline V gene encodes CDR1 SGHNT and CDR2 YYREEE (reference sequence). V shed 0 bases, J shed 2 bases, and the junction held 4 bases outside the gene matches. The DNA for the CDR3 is TGTGCCAGCAGCTTGGGGGGGACAGTCAACACCGGGGAGCTGTTTTTT. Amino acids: CASSLGGTVNTGELFF. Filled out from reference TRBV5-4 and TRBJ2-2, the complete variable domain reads ETGVTQSPTHLIKTRGQQVTLRCSSQSGHNTVSWYQQALGQGPQFIFQYYREEENGRGNFPPRFSGLQFPNYSSELNVNALELDDSALYLCASSLGGTVNTGELFFGEGSRLTVL.

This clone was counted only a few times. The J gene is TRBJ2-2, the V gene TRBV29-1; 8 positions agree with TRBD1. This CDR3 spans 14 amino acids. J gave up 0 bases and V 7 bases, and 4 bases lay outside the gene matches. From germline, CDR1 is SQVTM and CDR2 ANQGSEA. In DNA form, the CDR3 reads TGCAGCGCCGCAGGGGGCCCGAACACCGGGGAGCTGTTTTTT. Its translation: CSAAGGPNTGELFF.

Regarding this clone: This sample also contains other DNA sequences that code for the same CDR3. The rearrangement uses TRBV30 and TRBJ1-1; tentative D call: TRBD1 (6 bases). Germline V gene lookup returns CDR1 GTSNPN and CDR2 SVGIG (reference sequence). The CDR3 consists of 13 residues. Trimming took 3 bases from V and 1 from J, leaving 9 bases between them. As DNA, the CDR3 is TGTGCCTGGAGAGGACAGCCGAACACTGAAGCTTTCTTT. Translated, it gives CAWRGQPNTEAFF.

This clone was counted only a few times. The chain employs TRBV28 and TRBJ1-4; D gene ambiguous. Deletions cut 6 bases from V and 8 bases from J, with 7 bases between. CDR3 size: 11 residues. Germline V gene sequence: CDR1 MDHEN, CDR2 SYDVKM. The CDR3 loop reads CASSPEEKLFF. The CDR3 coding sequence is TGTGCCAGCAGCCCGGAGGAAAAACTGTTTTTT.

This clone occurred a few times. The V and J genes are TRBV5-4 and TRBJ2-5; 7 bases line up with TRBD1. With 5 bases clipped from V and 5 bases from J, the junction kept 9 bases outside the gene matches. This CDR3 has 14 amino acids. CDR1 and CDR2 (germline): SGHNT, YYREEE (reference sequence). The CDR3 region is CASRKQGSLETQYF. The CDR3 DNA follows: TGTGCCAGCAGGAAACAGGGGTCCTTGGAGACCCAGTACTTC.

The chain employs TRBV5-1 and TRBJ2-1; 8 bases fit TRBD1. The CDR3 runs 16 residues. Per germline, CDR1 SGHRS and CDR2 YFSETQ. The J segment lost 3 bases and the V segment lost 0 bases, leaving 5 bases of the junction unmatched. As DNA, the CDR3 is TGCGCCAGCAGCTTGGCTCCCGGGACAGGCTACAATGAGCAGTTCTTC. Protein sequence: CASSLAPGTGYNEQFF.

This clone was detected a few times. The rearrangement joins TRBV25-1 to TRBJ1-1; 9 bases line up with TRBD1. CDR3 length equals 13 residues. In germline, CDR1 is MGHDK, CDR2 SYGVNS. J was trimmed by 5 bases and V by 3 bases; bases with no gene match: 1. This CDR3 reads CASSDGTGTEAFF. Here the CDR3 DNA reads TGTGCCAGCAGTGACGGGACAGGGACTGAAGCTTTCTTT.

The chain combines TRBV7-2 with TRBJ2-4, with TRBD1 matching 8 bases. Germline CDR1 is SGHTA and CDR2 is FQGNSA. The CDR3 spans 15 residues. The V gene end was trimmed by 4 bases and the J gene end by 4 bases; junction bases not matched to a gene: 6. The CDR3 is CASSSLRDRKNIQYF. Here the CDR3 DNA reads TGTGCCAGCAGCTCCCTCCGGGACAGGAAAAACATTCAGTACTTC. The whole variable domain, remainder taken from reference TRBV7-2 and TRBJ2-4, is GAGVSQSPSNKVTEKGKDVELRCDPISGHTALYWYRQSLGQGLEFLIYFQGNSAPDKSGLPSDRFSAERTGGSVSTLTIQRTQQEDSAVYLCASSSLRDRKNIQYFGAGTRLSVL.

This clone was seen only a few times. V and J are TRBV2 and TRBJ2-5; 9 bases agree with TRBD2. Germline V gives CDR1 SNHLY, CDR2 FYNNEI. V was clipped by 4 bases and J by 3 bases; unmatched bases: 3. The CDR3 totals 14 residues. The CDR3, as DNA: TGTGCCAGCAGTGGGGCTAGCGGGGAAGAGACCCAGTACTTC. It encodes CASSGASGEETQYF.

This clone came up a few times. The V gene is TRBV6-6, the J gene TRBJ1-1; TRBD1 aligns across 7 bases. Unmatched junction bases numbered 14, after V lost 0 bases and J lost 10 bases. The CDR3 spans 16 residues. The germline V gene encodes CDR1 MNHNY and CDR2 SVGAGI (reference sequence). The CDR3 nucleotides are TGTGCCAGCAGTTACTCGGGAGACAGGGTCCCGAGTGGAGCTTTCTTT. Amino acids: CASSYSGDRVPSGAFF.

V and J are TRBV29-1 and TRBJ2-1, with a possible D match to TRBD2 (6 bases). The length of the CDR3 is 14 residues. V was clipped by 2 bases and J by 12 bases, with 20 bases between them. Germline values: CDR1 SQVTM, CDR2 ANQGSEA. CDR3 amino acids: CSVEWVGKAGGQFF. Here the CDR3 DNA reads TGCAGCGTTGAATGGGTGGGCAAAGCCGGGGGGCAGTTCTTC.

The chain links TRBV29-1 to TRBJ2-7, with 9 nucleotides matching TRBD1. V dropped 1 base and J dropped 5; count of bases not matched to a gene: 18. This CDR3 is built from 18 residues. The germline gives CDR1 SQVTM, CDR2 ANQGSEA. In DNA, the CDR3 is TGCAGCGTTGAAGCTAGAGGGAAGGCGGGACAGGGTTCCAACGAGCAGTACTTC. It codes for CSVEARGKAGQGSNEQYF.

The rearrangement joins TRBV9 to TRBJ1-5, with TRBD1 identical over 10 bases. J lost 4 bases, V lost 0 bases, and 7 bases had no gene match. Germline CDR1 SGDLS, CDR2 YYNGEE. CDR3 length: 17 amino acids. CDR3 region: CASSVAGTGVRNQPQHF. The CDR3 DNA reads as TGTGCCAGCAGCGTAGCTGGGACAGGGGTTCGGAATCAGCCCCAGCATTTT.

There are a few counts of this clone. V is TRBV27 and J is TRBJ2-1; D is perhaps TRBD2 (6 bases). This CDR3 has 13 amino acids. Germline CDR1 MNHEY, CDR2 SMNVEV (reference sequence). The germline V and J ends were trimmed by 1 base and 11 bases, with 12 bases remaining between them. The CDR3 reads CASSLYSGQKQFF. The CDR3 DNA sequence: TGTGCCAGCAGTTTATATAGCGGCCAGAAGCAGTTCTTC.

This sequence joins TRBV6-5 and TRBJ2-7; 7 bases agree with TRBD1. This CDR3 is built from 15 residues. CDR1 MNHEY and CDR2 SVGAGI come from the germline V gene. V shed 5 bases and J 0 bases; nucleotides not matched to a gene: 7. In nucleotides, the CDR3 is TGTGCCAGCAGTCCCTACAGGGGCCACTCCTACGAGCAGTACTTC. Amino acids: CASSPYRGHSYEQYF.

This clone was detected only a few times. CDR3 DNA sequence: TGTGCCAGCACCCTAAGAGTTAGCAATCAGCCCCAGCATTTT. The encoded protein is CASTLRVSNQPQHF. The genes are TRBV28 and TRBJ1-5; D gene unclear. Trimming stripped 7 bases from V and 0 bases from J, with 10 bases between. CDR3 length equals 14 residues. Germline CDR1 MDHEN, CDR2 SYDVKM.

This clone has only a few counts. CDR3 in amino acids: CASSQPGQGSYNSPLHF. The CDR3 DNA is TGTGCCAGCAGCCAGCCGGGACAGGGCTCCTATAATTCACCCCTCCACTTT. The rearrangement joins TRBV4-2 to TRBJ1-6; 9 bases agree with TRBD1. Germline V lookup: CDR1 LGHNA, CDR2 YNFKEQ. This CDR3 has 17 amino acids. With 3 bases clipped from V and 0 bases from J, the junction kept 3 bases outside the gene matches.

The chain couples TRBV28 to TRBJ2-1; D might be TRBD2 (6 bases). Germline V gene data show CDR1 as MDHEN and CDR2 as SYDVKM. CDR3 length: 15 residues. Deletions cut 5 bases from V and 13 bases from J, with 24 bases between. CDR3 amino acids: CASSPPGTRSPGQFF. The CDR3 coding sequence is TGTGCCAGCAGTCCCCCCGGGACTCGCTCGCCTGGCCAGTTCTTC.

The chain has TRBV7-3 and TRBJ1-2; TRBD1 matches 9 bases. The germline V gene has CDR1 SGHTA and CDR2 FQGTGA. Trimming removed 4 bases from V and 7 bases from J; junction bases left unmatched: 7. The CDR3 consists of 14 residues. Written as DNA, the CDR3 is TGTGCCAGCAGCTCGGGACAGGGACCGGGTGGCTACACCTTC. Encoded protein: CASSSGQGPGGYTF.

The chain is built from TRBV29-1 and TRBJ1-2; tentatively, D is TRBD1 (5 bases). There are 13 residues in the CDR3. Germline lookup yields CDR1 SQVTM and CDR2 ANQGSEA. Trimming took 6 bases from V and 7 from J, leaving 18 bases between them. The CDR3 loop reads CSVGDGRDLGYTF. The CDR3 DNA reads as TGCAGCGTGGGCGATGGCAGGGATCTTGGCTACACCTTC.

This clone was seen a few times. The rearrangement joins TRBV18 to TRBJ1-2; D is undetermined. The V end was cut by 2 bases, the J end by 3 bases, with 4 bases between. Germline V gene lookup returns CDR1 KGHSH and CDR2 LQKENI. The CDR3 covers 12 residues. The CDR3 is CASSPEDYGYTF. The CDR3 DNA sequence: TGTGCCAGCTCACCAGAGGACTATGGCTACACCTTC.

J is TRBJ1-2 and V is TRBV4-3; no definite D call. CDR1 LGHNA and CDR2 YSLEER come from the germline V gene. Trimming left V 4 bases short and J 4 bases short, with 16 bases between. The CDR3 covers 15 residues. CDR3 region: CASSLGGSLSYGYTF. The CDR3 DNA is TGCGCCAGCAGCCTGGGAGGGTCCCTATCCTATGGCTACACCTTC.

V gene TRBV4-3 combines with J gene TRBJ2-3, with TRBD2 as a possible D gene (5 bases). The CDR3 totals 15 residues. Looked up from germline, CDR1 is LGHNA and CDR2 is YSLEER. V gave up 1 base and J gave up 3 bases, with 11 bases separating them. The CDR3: CASSQVPRGTDTQYF. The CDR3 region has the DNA TGCGCCAGCAGCCAAGTTCCGCGAGGGACAGATACGCAGTATTTT.